The T cell receptor (beta chain) described here comes from a study of a mutant IDH1 vaccine in newly diagnosed glioma. As for the study in general: Treatment recipients were approximately 62% male and about 40% female, and their mean age was 40.4 years.

Stated time point: baseline, week 1 (first vaccination visit). This sample's treatment: pre-vaccination baseline after standard-of-care therapy. This CDR3 contains 15 residues. Germline-derived CDR1 and CDR2 are LGHNA and YNFKEQ. Trimming took 0 bases from V and 8 from J; bases not matched to a gene: 7. The data were produced by immunoSEQ multiplex PCR, yet TCRdb's version contains in-frame clones alone and is incomplete. The data show around 56,000 clones, about nine tenths seen once. The TCR originated in a man aged 50 or older with glioma. The sequencing here drew on PBMCs, taken from a glioma patient treated with radiotherapy, temozolomide or both. This chain connects TRBV4-2 to TRBJ1-3, with 7 bases identical to TRBD1. CDR3 bases: TGTGCCAGCAGCCAAGATCTTGCCAGGGGGGACACCATATATTTT. Amino acid sequence: CASSQDLARGDTIYF.